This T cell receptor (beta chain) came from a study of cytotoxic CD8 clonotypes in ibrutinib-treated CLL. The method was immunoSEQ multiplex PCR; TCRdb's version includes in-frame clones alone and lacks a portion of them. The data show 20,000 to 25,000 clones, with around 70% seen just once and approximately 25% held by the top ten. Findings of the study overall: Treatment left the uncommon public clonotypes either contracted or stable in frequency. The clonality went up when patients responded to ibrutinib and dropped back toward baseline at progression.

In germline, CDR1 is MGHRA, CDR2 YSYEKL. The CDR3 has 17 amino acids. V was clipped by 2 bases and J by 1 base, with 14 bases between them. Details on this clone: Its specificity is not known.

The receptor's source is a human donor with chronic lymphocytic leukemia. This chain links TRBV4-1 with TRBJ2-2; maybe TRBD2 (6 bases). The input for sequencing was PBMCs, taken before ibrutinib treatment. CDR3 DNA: TGCGCCAGCAGCCAAAGAAGAGCGGGTGTGAACACCGGGGAGCTGTTTTTT. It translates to CASSQRRAGVNTGELFF.